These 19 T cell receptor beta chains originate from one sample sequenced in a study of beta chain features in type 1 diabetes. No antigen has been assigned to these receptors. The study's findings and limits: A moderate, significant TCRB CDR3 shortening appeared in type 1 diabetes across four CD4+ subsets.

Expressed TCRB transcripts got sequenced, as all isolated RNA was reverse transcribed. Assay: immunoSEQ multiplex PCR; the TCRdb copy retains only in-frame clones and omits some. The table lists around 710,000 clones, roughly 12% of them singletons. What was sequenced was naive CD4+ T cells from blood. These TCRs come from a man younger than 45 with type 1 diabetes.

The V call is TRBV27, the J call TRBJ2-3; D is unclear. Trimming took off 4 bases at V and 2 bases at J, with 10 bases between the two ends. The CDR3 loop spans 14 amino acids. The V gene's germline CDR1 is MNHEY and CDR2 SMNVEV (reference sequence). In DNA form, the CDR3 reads TGTGCCAGCAGTTCCGTAGTCGACACAGATACGCAGTATTTT. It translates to CASSSVVDTDTQYF.

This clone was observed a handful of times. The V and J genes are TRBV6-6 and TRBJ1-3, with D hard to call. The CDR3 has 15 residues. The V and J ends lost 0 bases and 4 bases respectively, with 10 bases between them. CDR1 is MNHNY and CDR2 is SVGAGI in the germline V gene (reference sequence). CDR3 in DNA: TGTGCCAGCAGTTACTCGACGGGAGGAGGAAACACCATATATTTT. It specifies CASSYSTGGGNTIYF.

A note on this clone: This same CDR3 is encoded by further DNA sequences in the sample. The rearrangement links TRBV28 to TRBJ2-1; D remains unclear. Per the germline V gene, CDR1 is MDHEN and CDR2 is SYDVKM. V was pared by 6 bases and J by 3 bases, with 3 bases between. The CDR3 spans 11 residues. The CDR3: CASRLYNEQFF. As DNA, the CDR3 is TGTGCCAGCAGGCTCTACAATGAGCAGTTCTTC.

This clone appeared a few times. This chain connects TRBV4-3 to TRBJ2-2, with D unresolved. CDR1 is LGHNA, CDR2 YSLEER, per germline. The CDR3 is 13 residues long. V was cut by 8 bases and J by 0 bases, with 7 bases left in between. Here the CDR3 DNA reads TGCGCCAGCGGGCATACGAACACCGGGGAGCTGTTTTTT. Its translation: CASGHTNTGELFF.

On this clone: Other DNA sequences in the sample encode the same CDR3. The CDR3 loop reads CASSLGHSTDTQYF. CDR3 coding DNA: TGTGCCAGCAGCCTCGGACATAGCACAGATACGCAGTATTTT. V gene TRBV7-2 combines with J gene TRBJ2-3; the D gene is possibly TRBD1 (5 bases). Germline CDR1 SGHTA, CDR2 FQGNSA. This CDR3 spans 14 amino acids. V lost 5 bases and J 0 bases, leaving 9 bases between the germline ends.

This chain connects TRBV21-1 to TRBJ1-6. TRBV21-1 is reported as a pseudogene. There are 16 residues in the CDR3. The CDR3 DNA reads TGTGCCAGCAGCAACCCGGGGGGGTGGAGTAATTCACCCCTCCACTTT. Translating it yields CASSNPGGWSNSPLHF.

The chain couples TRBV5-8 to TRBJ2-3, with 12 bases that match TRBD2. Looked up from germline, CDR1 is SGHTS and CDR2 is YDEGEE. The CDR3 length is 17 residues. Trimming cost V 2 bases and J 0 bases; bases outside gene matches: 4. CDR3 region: CASSLGLAGQSTDTQYF. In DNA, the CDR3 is TGTGCCAGCAGCTTAGGACTAGCGGGACAGAGCACAGATACGCAGTATTTT.

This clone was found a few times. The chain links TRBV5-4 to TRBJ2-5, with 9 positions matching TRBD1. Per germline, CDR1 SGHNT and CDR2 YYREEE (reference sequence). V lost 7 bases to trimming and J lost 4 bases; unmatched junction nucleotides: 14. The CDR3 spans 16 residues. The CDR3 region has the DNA TGTGCCAGCGGGGCAGGGACAGGGCCCGGGGTAGAGACCCAGTACTTC. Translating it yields CASGAGTGPGVETQYF.

This CDR3 reads CASSVGTGAATNEKLFF. The CDR3 nucleotides read TGTGCCAGCAGCGTCGGGACAGGGGCCGCAACTAATGAAAAACTGTTTTTT. The chain carries TRBV5-4 and TRBJ1-4; 10 nucleotides match TRBD1. V was clipped by 4 bases and J by 0 bases; unmatched bases: 6. Germline V gene sequence: CDR1 SGHNT, CDR2 YYREEE (reference sequence). The CDR3 extends over 17 amino acids.

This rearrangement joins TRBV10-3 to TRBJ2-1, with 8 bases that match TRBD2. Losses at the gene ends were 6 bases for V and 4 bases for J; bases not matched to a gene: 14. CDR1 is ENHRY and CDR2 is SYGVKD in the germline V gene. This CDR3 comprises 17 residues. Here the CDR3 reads CAIREGGAGVGYNEQFF. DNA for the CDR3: TGTGCCATCAGGGAAGGCGGAGCGGGGGTCGGGTACAATGAGCAGTTCTTC.

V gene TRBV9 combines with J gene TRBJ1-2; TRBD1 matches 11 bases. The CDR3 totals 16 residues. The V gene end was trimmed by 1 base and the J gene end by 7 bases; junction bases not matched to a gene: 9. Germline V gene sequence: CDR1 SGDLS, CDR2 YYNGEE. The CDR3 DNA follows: TGTGCCAGCAGCGTAACAGGGGACAGGGGGACTGCTGGCTACACCTTC. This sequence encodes CASSVTGDRGTAGYTF.

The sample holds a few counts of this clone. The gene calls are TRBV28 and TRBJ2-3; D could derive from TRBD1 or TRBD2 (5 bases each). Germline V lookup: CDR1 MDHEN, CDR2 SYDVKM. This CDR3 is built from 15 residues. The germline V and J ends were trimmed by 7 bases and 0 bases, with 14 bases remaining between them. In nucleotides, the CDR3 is TGTGCCAGCACCTCGGGGCAGGGCAGCACAGATACGCAGTATTTT. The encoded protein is CASTSGQGSTDTQYF.

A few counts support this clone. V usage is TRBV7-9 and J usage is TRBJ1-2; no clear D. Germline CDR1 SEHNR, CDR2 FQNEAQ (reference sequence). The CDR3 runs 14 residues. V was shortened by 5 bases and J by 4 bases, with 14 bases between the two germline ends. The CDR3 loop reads CASSQSGQVYGYTF. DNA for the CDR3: TGTGCCAGCAGCCAATCAGGCCAGGTCTATGGCTACACCTTC.

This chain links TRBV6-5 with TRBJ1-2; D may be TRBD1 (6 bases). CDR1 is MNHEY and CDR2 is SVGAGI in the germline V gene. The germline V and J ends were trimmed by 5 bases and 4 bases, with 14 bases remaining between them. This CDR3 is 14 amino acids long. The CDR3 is CASSTSGVGYGYTF. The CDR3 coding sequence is TGTGCCAGCAGTACTTCAGGGGTCGGCTATGGCTACACCTTC.

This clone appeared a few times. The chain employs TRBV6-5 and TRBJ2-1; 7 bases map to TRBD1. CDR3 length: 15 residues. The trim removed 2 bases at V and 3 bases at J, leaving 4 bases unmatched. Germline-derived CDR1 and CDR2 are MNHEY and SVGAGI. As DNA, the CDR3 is TGTGCCAGCAGTTACGGACCAGGGGGCTACAATGAGCAGTTCTTC. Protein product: CASSYGPGGYNEQFF.

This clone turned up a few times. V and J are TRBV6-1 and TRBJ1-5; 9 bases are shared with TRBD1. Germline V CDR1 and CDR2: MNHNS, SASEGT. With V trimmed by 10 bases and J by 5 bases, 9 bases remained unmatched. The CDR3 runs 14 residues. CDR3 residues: CAIHPGQGHQPQHF. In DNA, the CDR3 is TGTGCCATCCATCCGGGACAGGGCCATCAGCCCCAGCATTTT.

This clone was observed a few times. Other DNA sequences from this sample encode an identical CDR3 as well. For the CDR3, the DNA is TGCAGCGTACGGACAGACCTTAATTCACCCCTCCACTTT. Its translation: CSVRTDLNSPLHF. J is TRBJ1-6 and V is TRBV29-1, with D tentatively TRBD1 (6 bases). Germline V CDR1 and CDR2: SQVTM, ANQGSEA. Trimming removed 6 bases at V and 6 bases at J, with 12 bases between. The CDR3 consists of 13 residues.

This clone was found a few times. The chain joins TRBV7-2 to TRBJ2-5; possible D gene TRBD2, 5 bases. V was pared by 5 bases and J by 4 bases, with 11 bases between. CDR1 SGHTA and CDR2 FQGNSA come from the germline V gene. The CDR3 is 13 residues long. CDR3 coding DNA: TGTGCCAGCAGCCCCGCCGGAGGAGAGACCCAGTACTTC. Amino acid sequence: CASSPAGGETQYF. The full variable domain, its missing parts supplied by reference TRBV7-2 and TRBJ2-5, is GAGVSQSPSNKVTEKGKDVELRCDPISGHTALYWYRQSLGQGLEFLIYFQGNSAPDKSGLPSDRFSAERTGGSVSTLTIQRTQQEDSAVYLCASSPAGGETQYFGPGTRLLVL.

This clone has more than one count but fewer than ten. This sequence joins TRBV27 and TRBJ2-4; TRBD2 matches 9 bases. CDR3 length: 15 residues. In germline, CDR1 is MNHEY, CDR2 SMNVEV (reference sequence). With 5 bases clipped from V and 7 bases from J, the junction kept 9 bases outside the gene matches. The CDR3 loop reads CASSAAGGPSNIQYF. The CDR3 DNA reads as TGTGCCAGCAGTGCCGCGGGGGGGCCGTCGAACATTCAGTACTTC.